Shown below are 7 T cell receptor beta chains from a single sample sequenced in a study of blood T cell repertoires in COVID-19. The repertoire was sequenced with immunoSEQ multiplex PCR; TCRdb's copy has only in-frame clones and lacks some. This sample has over 120,000 clones; approximately 78% occur once, and the top ten carry 5% to 6.5%. Specimen: PBMCs or T cells enriched from blood (not recorded which). The receptors were sampled from a woman between 45 and 65 years old who had recovered from COVID-19.

This clone has a single count. This sequence joins TRBV5-7 and TRBJ2-5, with 10 bases that match TRBD1. TRBV5-7 is identified as an open reading frame with a role that is uncertain. V shed 3 bases, J shed 3 bases, and the junction held 2 bases outside the gene matches. This CDR3 has 14 residues. The CDR3 DNA is TGTGCCAGCAGCTGGGGACAGGGGAAAGAGACCCAGTACTTC. It specifies CASSWGQGKETQYF.

The rearrangement uses TRBV7-9 and TRBJ1-6, with TRBD1 matching 7 bases. Germline trimming cut 4 bases from V and 0 bases from J; bases unmatched to any gene: 0. The CDR3 loop spans 15 amino acids. Germline V gives CDR1 SEHNR, CDR2 FQNEAQ (reference sequence). Written as DNA, the CDR3 is TGTGCCAGCAGCTGGACAGGCTCCTATAATTCACCCCTCCACTTT. This encodes CASSWTGSYNSPLHF.

This clone was picked up a small number of times. The genes are TRBV28 and TRBJ1-5, with 8 positions matching TRBD1. The V segment lost 9 bases and the J segment 0 bases; nucleotides outside the gene matches: 16. CDR3 length: 18 residues. Looked up from germline, CDR1 is MDHEN and CDR2 is SYDVKM. CDR3 amino acids: CASHRQGIIGYSNQPQHF. The CDR3 region has the DNA TGTGCCAGTCACCGACAGGGGATAATAGGCTATAGCAATCAGCCCCAGCATTTT. The full variable domain, rest sourced from reference TRBV28 and TRBJ1-5, is DVKVTQSSRYLVKRTGEKVFLECVQDMDHENMFWYRQDPGLGLRLIYFSYDVKMKEKGDIPEGYSVSREKKERFSLILESASTNQTSMYLCASHRQGIIGYSNQPQHFGDGTRLSIL.

V usage is TRBV14 and J usage is TRBJ2-1; 13 bases are shared with TRBD2. Losses at the gene ends were 1 base for V and 5 bases for J; bases not matched to a gene: 17. The CDR3 loop spans 21 amino acids. Germline loops: CDR1 SGHDN, CDR2 FVKESK. This chain's CDR3 is CASSQVSSRLAGGLFHNEQFF. For the CDR3, the DNA is TGTGCCAGCAGCCAAGTTTCGTCGAGACTAGCGGGGGGTTTATTCCACAATGAGCAGTTCTTC.

The rearrangement joins TRBV7-2 to TRBJ2-3; TRBD1 agrees at 10 bases. V was pared by 3 bases and J by 4 bases, with 1 base of the junction left unmatched. This CDR3 region has 14 residues. Germline lookup yields CDR1 SGHTA and CDR2 FQGNSA. In nucleotides, the CDR3 is TGTGCCAGCAGCTTGACAGGGGGCCCAGATACGCAGTATTTT. This gives the protein CASSLTGGPDTQYF.

The rearrangement links TRBV29-1 to TRBJ2-2, with 8 bases identical to TRBD1. The CDR3 totals 16 residues. The germline gives CDR1 SQVTM, CDR2 ANQGSEA. J was trimmed by 5 bases and V by 5 bases; bases with no gene match: 13. DNA for the CDR3: TGCAGCGTTAAGATTTCCGGGACAGGCGGAACCGGGGAGCTGTTTTTT. This codes for CSVKISGTGGTGELFF.

The chain carries TRBV14 and TRBJ2-2; no clear D. Germline CDR1 and CDR2: SGHDN and FVKESK. V shed 1 base and J shed 2 bases, with 5 bases lying between them. The CDR3 has 14 residues. Here the CDR3 reads CASSQGLNTGELFF. The CDR3 nucleotides are TGTGCCAGCAGCCAAGGGCTTAACACCGGGGAGCTGTTTTTT.